A selection of T cell receptor beta chains follows, all from one sample in a study of T cell changes during pregnancy in multiple sclerosis. TCRdb keeps only in-frame clones here, not all; method: immunoSEQ multiplex PCR. The sample includes around 57,000 clones, 80% to 90% seen only once; the top ten take 0.89%. The sample in question was peripheral blood, obtained in the first trimester of pregnancy. These receptors all stem from a female donor in good health, enrolled as a control in a pregnancy study. The CDR3 runs from the conserved cysteine through the conserved F or W. A D gene is named only where the DNA matches it firmly. Only some rows state a clone size, as once, few, many or a class for expanded clones.

size	V	D	J	CDR3	DNA
-	TRBV21-1	-	TRBJ2-7	CASSTCLAGGFFYEQYF	TGTGCCAGCAGCACGTGTCTAGCGGGGGGATTTTTCTACGAGCAGTACTTC
-	TRBV19	-	TRBJ2-5	CASSILEGAETQYF	TGTGCCAGTAGTATCCTGGAGGGAGCAGAGACCCAGTACTTC
-	TRBV4-2	TRBD2	TRBJ2-3	CASSQQVSGGFRAADTQYF	TGTGCCAGCAGTCAACAGGTTAGCGGGGGATTTCGGGCAGCAGATACGCAGTATTTT
-	TRBV7-9	-	TRBJ2-1	CASSLGARTFF	TGTGCCAGCAGCTTAGGGGCCAGGACTTTCTTC
-	TRBV5-4	TRBD1	TRBJ2-7	CASSMGQGKGLEQYF	TGTGCCAGCAGCATGGGACAGGGGAAAGGATTGGAGCAGTACTTC
-	TRBV4-2	-	TRBJ1-1	CASSQQAEAFF	TGTGCCAGCAGCCAACAGGCAGAAGCTTTCTTT
-	TRBV2	TRBD1	TRBJ2-3	CASSDPGQGATDTQYF	TGTGCCAGCAGTGACCCAGGACAGGGGGCTACAGATACGCAGTATTTT
-	TRBV4-1	-	TRBJ2-2	CASSQIGGDGELFF	TGCGCCAGCAGCCAAATAGGGGGGGACGGGGAGCTGTTTTTT
-	TRBV19	TRBD1	TRBJ1-1	CASSGLTGQINTEAFF	TGTGCCAGTAGTGGTTTGACAGGGCAGATTAACACTGAAGCTTTCTTT
-	TRBV30	TRBD2	TRBJ2-3	CAWSPGRATDTQYF	TGTGCCTGGAGTCCAGGGAGGGCCACAGATACGCAGTATTTT
-	TRBV2	-	TRBJ1-1	CARRTWGEGTEAFF	TGTGCCAGGAGAACATGGGGAGAGGGCACTGAAGCTTTCTTT
-	TRBV12-5	-	TRBJ2-3	CASGFLPGGDTDTQYF	TGTGCTAGTGGTTTCCTCCCGGGGGGCGATACAGATACGCAGTATTTT
-	TRBV9	TRBD1	TRBJ1-2	CASSVEQGAMEGYTF	TGTGCCAGCAGCGTAGAACAGGGGGCAATGGAAGGCTACACCTTC
-	TRBV12-5	-	TRBJ1-1	CASGLRGEAFF	TGTGCTAGTGGTTTGAGGGGTGAAGCTTTCTTT
once	TRBV7-2	-	TRBJ1-5	CASSLFQGSNQPQHF	TGTGCCAGCAGCTTATTTCAGGGGAGCAATCAGCCCCAGCATTTT
-	TRBV5-3	-	TRBJ2-7	CATLVGARYEQYF	TGTGCCACACTGGTGGGGGCGCGTTACGAGCAGTACTTC
-	TRBV5-6	TRBD1	TRBJ1-3	CASSLVDREINTIYF	TGTGCCAGCAGCTTGGTTGACAGGGAAATAAACACCATATATTTT
-	TRBV6-5	TRBD2	TRBJ2-5	CASSYSVAGGGETQYF	TGTGCCAGCAGTTACTCGGTAGCGGGGGGCGGGGAGACCCAGTACTTC
-	TRBV4-3	-	TRBJ2-7	CASSQGHTGLDEQYF	TGCGCCAGCAGCCAAGGCCATACAGGGCTGGACGAGCAGTACTTC
once	TRBV28	TRBD1	TRBJ1-3	CASSRTGTVSGNTIYF	TGTGCCAGCAGTCGGACCGGGACAGTCTCTGGAAACACCATATATTTT
-	TRBV4-1	TRBD1	TRBJ1-2	CASSQGRTGESDGYTF	TGCGCCAGCAGCCAAGGCCGGACAGGGGAGTCCGATGGCTACACCTTC
-	TRBV27	TRBD2	TRBJ2-1	CASSSASGTYNEQFF	TGTGCCAGCAGTTCGGCTAGCGGCACCTACAATGAGCAGTTCTTC